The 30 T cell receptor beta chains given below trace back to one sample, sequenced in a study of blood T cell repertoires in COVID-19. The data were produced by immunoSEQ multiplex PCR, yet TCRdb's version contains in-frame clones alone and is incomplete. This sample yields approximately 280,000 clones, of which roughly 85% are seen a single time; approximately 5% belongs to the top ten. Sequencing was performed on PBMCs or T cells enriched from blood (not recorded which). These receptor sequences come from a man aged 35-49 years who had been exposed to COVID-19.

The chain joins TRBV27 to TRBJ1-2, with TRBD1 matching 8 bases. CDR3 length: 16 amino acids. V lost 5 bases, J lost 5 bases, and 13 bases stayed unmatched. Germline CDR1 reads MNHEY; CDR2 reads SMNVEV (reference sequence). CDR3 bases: TGTGCCAGCAGTCGGGACGATCCCGGGACAGGTTATGGCTACACCTTC. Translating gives CASSRDDPGTGYGYTF.

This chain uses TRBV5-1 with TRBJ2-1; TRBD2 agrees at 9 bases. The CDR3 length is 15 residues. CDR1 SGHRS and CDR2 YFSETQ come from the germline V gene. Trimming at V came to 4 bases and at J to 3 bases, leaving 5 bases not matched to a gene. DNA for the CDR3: TGCGCCAGCAGCGAGACTAGCGGAGGCTACAATGAGCAGTTCTTC. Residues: CASSETSGGYNEQFF.

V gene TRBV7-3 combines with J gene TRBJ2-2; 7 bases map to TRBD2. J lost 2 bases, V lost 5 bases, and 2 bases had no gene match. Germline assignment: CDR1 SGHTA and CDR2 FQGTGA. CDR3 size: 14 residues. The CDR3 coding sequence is TGTGCCAGCAGCGCGGGACTAAACACCGGGGAGCTGTTTTTT. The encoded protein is CASSAGLNTGELFF.

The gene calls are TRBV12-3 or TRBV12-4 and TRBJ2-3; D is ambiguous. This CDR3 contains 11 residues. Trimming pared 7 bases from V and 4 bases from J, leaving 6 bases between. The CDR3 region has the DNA TGTGCCAGCACCCGGGCAGATACGCAGTATTTT. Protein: CASTRADTQYF.

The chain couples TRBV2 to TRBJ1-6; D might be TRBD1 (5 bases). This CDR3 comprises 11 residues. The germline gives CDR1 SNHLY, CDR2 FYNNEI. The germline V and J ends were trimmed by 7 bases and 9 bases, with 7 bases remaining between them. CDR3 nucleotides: TGTGCCAGCAACGGGGGTTCACCCCTCCACTTT. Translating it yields CASNGGSPLHF.

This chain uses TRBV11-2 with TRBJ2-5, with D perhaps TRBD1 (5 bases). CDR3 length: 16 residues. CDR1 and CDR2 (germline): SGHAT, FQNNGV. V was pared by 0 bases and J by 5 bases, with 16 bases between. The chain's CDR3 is CASSLDLSTGSETQYF. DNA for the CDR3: TGTGCCAGCAGCTTAGATCTTAGTACAGGCAGCGAGACCCAGTACTTC.

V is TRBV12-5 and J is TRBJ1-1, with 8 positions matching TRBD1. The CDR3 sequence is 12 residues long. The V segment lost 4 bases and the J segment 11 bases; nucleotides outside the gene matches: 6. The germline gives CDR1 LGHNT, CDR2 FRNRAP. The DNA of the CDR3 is TGTGCTAGTGGTTCCGACAGGGGTTCGGCTTTCTTT. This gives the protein CASGSDRGSAFF.

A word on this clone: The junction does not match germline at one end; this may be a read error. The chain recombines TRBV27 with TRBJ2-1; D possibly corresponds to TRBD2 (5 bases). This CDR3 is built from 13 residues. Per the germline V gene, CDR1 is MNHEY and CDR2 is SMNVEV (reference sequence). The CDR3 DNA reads TGTACCAGCATAAGCGGATACTACAATGAGCAGTTCTTC. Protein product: CTSISGYYNEQFF.

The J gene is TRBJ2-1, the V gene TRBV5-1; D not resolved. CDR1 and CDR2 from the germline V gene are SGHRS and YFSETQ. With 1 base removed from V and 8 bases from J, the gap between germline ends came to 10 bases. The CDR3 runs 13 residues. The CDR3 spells CASSLIRFDEQFF. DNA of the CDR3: TGCGCCAGCAGCTTGATCAGGTTCGATGAGCAGTTCTTC.

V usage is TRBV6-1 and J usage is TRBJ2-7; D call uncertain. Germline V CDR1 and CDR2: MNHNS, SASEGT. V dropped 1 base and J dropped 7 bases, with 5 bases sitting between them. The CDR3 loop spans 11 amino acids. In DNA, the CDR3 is TGTGCCAGCAGTGAAGATCGGGAGCAGTACTTC. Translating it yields CASSEDREQYF.

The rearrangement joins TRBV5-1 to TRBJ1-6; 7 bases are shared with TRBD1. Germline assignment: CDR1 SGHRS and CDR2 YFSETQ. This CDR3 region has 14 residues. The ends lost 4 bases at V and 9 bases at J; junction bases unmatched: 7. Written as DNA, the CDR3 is TGCGCCAGCAGCCGGGACAGTAGCGGTTCACCCCTCCACTTT. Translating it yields CASSRDSSGSPLHF.

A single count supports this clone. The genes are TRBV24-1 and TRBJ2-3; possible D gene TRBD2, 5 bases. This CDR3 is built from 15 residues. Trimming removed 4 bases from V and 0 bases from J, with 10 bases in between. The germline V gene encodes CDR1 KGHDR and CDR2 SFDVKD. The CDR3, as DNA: TGTGCCACCAGTGACACCAGGACTAGCACAGATACGCAGTATTTT. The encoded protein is CATSDTRTSTDTQYF.

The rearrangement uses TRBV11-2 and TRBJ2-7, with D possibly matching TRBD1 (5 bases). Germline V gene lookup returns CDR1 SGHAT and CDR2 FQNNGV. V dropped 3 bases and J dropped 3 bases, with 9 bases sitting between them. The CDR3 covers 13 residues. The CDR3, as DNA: TGTGCCAGCAGCTTGGGCAGGGACTACGAGCAGTACTTC. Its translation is CASSLGRDYEQYF.

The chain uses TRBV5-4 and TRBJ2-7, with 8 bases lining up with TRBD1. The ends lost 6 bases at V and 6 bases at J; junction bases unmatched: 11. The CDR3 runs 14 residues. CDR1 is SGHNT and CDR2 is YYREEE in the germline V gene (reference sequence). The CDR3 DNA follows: TGTGCCAGCAAAATCGACAGGGGCTCTTTCGAGCAGTACTTC. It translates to CASKIDRGSFEQYF.

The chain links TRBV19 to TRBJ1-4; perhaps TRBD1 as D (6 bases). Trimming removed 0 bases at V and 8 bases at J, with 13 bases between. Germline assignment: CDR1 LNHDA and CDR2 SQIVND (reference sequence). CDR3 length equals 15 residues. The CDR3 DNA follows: TGTGCCAGTAGTATAGATCGAACAGGGAAGGAAAAACTGTTTTTT. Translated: CASSIDRTGKEKLFF. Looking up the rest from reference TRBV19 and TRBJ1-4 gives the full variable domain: DGGITQSPKYLFRKEGQNVTLSCEQNLNHDAMYWYRQDPGQGLRLIYYSQIVNDFQKGDIAEGYSVSREKKESFPLTVTSAQKNPTAFYLCASSIDRTGKEKLFFGSGTQLSVL.

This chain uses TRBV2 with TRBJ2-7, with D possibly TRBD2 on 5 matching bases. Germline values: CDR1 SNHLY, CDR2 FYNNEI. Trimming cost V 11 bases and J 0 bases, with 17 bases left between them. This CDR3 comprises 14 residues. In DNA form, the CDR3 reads TGTGCCTCCACGGCGGGTGTACACTCCTACGAGCAGTACTTC. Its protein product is CASTAGVHSYEQYF.

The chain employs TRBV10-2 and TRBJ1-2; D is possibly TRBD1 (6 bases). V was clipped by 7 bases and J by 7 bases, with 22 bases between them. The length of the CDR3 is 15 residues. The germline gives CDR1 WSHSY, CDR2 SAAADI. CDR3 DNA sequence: TGCGCCAGCATGAGCGGGGACACCCGACTAGGTGGCTACACCTTC. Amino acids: CASMSGDTRLGGYTF.

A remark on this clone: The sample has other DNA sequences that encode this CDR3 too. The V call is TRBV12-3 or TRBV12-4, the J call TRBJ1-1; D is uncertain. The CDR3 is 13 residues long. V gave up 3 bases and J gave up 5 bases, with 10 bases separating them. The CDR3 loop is CASSLGRGTEAFF. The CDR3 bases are TGTGCCAGCAGTTTGGGAAGAGGGACTGAAGCTTTCTTT.

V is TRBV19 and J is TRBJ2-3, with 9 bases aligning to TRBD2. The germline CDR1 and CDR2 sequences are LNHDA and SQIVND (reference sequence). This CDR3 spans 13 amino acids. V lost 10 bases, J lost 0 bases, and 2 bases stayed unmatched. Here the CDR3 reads CATGTSSTDTQYF. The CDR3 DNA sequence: TGTGCCACTGGGACTAGCAGCACAGATACGCAGTATTTT.

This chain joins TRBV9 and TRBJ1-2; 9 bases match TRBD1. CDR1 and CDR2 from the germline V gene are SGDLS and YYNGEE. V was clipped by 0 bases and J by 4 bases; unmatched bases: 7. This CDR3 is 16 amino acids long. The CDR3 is CASSVGGTGSFYGYTF. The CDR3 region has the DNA TGTGCCAGCAGCGTAGGGGGGACAGGGTCTTTCTATGGCTACACCTTC.

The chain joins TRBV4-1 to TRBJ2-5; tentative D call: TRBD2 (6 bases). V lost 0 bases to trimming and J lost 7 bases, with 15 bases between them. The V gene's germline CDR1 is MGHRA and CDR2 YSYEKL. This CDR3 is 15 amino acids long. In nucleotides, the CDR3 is TGCGCCAGCAGCCAAGAAGGGACTCCCTTAGGGACCCAGTACTTC. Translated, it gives CASSQEGTPLGTQYF.

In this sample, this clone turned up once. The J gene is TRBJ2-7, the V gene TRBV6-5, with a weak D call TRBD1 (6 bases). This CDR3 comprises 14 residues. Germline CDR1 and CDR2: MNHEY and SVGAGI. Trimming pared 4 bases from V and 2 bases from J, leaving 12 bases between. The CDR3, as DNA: TGTGCCAGCAGTTCACAGGGTAGAACCTACGAGCAGTACTTC. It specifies CASSSQGRTYEQYF.

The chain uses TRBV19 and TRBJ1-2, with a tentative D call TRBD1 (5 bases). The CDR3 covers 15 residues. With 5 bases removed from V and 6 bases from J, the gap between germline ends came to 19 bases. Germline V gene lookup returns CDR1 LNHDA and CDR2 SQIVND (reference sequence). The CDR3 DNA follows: TGTGCCAGTAGTGAAGGGGCTAACCCCTGGGATGGCTACACCTTC. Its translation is CASSEGANPWDGYTF.

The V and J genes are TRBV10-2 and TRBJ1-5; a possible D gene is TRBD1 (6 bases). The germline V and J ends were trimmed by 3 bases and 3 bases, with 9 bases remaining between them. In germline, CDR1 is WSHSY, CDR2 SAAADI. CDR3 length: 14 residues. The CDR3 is CASSDGGDNQPQHF. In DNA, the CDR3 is TGCGCCAGCAGTGATGGGGGCGACAATCAGCCCCAGCATTTT.

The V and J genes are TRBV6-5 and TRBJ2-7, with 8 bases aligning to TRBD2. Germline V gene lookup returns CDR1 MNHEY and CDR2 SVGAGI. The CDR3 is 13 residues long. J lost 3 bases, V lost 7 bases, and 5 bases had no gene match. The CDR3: CASTLREGYEQYF. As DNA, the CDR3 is TGTGCCAGCACTCTTCGGGAGGGCTACGAGCAGTACTTC.

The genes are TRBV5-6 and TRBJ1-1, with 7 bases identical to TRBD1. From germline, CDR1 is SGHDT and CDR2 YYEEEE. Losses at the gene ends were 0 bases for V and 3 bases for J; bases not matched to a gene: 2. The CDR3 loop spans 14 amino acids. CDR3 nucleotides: TGTGCCAGCAGCTTGGGAGGACAGGACACTGAAGCTTTCTTT. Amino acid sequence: CASSLGGQDTEAFF.

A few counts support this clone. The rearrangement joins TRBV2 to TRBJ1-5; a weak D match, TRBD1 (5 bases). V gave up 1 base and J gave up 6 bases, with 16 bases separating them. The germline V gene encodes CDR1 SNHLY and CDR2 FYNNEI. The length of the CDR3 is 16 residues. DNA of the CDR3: TGTGCCAGCAGTGAAGGGGTGGAGTTCGGGGGTCAGCCCCAGCATTTT. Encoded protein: CASSEGVEFGGQPQHF.

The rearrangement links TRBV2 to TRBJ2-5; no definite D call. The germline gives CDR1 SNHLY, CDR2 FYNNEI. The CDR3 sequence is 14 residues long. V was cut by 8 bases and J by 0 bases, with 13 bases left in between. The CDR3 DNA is TGTGCCAGCGTTAAAAACGAGTACCAAGAGACCCAGTACTTC. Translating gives CASVKNEYQETQYF.

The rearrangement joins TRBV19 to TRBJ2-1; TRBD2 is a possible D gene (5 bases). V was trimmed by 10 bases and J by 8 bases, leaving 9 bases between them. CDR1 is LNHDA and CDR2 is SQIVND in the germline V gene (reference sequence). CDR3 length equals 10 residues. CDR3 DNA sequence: TGTGCCACCGGGAATGATGAGCAGTTCTTC. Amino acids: CATGNDEQFF.

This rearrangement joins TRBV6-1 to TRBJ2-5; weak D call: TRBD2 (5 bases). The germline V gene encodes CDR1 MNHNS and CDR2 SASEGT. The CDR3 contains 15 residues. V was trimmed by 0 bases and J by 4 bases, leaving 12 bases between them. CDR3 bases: TGTGCCAGCAGTGAAGCGGTGGCTGGAGGAGAGACCCAGTACTTC. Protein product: CASSEAVAGGETQYF.